These 29 T cell receptor beta chains came from one sample sequenced in a study of vaccination effects on CD4 cells after COVID-19. Their antigen targets remain unknown. Sequencing was performed with immunoSEQ multiplex PCR; in TCRdb, only in-frame clones are kept and a portion is missing. The sample shows some 49,000 clones, 60% to 80% of them seen only once. Having been cultured for 9 to 11 days, the cells underwent CD4+ T cell isolation. Sequences were derived from CD4+ T cells from PBMCs cultured without peptide, sampled before COVID-19 vaccination. All receptors derive from a human donor who had a prior SARS-CoV-2 infection.

A single count supports this clone. The V and J genes are TRBV5-4 and TRBJ1-2, with a possible D match to TRBD1 (5 bases). Germline V lookup: CDR1 SGHNT, CDR2 YYREEE (reference sequence). The CDR3 is 15 amino acids. Deletions cut 3 bases from V and 4 bases from J, with 16 bases between. The CDR3 DNA follows: TGTGCCAGCAGCTCTCCCCGGGACTCAAGCTATGGCTACACCTTC. Translation gives CASSSPRDSSYGYTF.

This clone turned up a few times. The chain carries TRBV7-8 and TRBJ2-1, with a possible D match to TRBD2 (6 bases). The germline V gene encodes CDR1 SGHVS and CDR2 FQNEAQ. The CDR3 has 19 residues. Trimming took off 7 bases at V and 0 bases at J, with 25 bases between the two ends. The CDR3 nucleotides read TGTGCCAGCAATAATAGAGGGGCTAGCGCCGATTACTCCTACAATGAGCAGTTCTTC. Encoded protein: CASNNRGASADYSYNEQFF.

This clone qualifies as medium-sized. V is TRBV4-1 and J is TRBJ2-5, with 9 positions matching TRBD2. The CDR3 covers 16 residues. CDR1 is MGHRA and CDR2 is YSYEKL in the germline V gene. Trimming removed 1 base from V and 0 bases from J; junction bases left unmatched: 3. The CDR3 DNA is TGCGCCAGCAGCCAAGGACTAGCGGAGTACCAAGAGACCCAGTACTTC. As protein: CASSQGLAEYQETQYF.

The V call is TRBV30, the J call TRBJ2-3, with 7 bases lining up with TRBD2. Trimming removed 2 bases from V and 4 bases from J; junction bases left unmatched: 9. This CDR3 is built from 15 residues. The germline V gene encodes CDR1 GTSNPN and CDR2 SVGIG (reference sequence). CDR3 in DNA: TGTGCCTGGAGTCCCGGGGGGATACGTCCAGATACGCAGTATTTT. Its protein product is CAWSPGGIRPDTQYF. The full variable domain, its missing parts supplied by reference TRBV30 and TRBJ2-3, is SQTIHQWPATLVQPVGSPLSLECTVEGTSNPNLYWYRQAAGRGLQLLFYSVGIGQISSEVPQNLSASRPQDRQFILSSKKLLLSDSGFYLCAWSPGGIRPDTQYFGPGTRLTVL.

In its sample, this clone was seen once. J is TRBJ1-1 and V is TRBV5-1; D remains unclear. The CDR3 is made up of 14 amino acids. In germline, CDR1 is SGHRS, CDR2 YFSETQ. The V end lost 1 base, the J end lost 1 base, and 8 bases lay between the germline ends. The CDR3 region has the DNA TGCGCCAGCAGCTTGTGGGCGGGGAACACTGAAGCTTTCTTT. Translating gives CASSLWAGNTEAFF.

The chain joins TRBV7-6 to TRBJ2-3; unclear D gene. V shed 4 bases and J shed 0 bases, with 32 bases lying between them. The length of the CDR3 is 22 residues. Per germline, CDR1 SGHVS and CDR2 FNYEAQ. The CDR3 region has the DNA TGTGCCAGCAGCTACCGACCCCCCGGTTGGGCCACCGCCGCGACTAGCACAGATACGCAGTATTTT. Translated, it gives CASSYRPPGWATAATSTDTQYF.

V and J are TRBV5-5 and TRBJ1-4; D might be TRBD1 (6 bases). Trimming took off 2 bases at V and 0 bases at J, with 14 bases between the two ends. Germline CDR1 SGHKS, CDR2 YYEKEE (reference sequence). The CDR3 loop spans 17 amino acids. The CDR3 protein is CASSLFGRGSTNEKLFF. In nucleotides, the CDR3 is TGTGCCAGCAGCTTATTTGGCAGGGGTTCAACTAATGAAAAACTGTTTTTT.

This clone turned up a few times. V usage is TRBV6-6 and J usage is TRBJ1-4; no clear D. V was trimmed by 0 bases and J by 7 bases, leaving 9 bases between them. The CDR3 contains 14 residues. Germline V CDR1 and CDR2: MNHNY, SVGAGI (reference sequence). The CDR3 DNA sequence: TGTGCCAGCAGTTACTCCCACCGAGTTGAAAAACTGTTTTTT. As protein: CASSYSHRVEKLFF.

The V call is TRBV5-4, the J call TRBJ2-7; 10 nucleotides align to TRBD2. V dropped 1 base and J dropped 0; count of bases not matched to a gene: 4. The CDR3 contains 16 residues. Germline assignment: CDR1 SGHNT and CDR2 YYREEE (reference sequence). CDR3 nucleotide sequence: TGTGCCAGCAGCTTGTCGCTAGCGGGGGTCTCCTACGAGCAGTACTTC. Protein sequence: CASSLSLAGVSYEQYF.

V gene TRBV7-3 combines with J gene TRBJ2-3; TRBD1 aligns across 10 bases. Germline V CDR1 and CDR2: SGHTA, FQGTGA. The CDR3 consists of 14 residues. Trimming removed 5 bases from V and 5 bases from J; junction bases left unmatched: 4. The CDR3 region is CASSPTGGVDTQYF. CDR3 in DNA: TGTGCCAGCAGCCCGACAGGGGGCGTAGATACGCAGTATTTT.

The chain couples TRBV19 to TRBJ1-5; D might be TRBD1 (5 bases). Germline CDR1 is LNHDA and CDR2 is SQIVND (reference sequence). Trimming stripped 8 bases from V and 0 bases from J, with 14 bases between. The CDR3 contains 15 residues. As DNA, the CDR3 is TGTGCCAGTCACGACAGCCCTTATAGCAATCAGCCCCAGCATTTT. This encodes CASHDSPYSNQPQHF.

The CDR3 DNA follows: TGTGCCAGCAGCGACCGGACAGGGGGCTTCACCGGGGAGCTGTTTTTT. This sequence encodes CASSDRTGGFTGELFF. This chain links TRBV9 with TRBJ2-2; 11 nucleotides line up with TRBD1. The V and J ends lost 3 bases and 4 bases, in that order; junction bases with no gene match: 5. This CDR3 region has 16 residues. Germline V gene sequence: CDR1 SGDLS, CDR2 YYNGEE.

This rearrangement joins TRBV18 to TRBJ2-7; no clear D. CDR3 length: 14 residues. Germline CDR1 KGHSH, CDR2 LQKENI. Trimming removed 2 bases from V and 2 bases from J, with 10 bases in between. CDR3 in amino acids: CASSPEAGPYEQYF. CDR3 DNA sequence: TGTGCCAGCTCACCAGAAGCAGGTCCCTACGAGCAGTACTTC.

This rearrangement joins TRBV18 to TRBJ1-2, with 10 bases matching TRBD1. CDR1 and CDR2 (germline): KGHSH, LQKENI. The CDR3 runs 14 residues. Unmatched junction bases numbered 4, after V lost 3 bases and J lost 6 bases. CDR3 sequence (DNA): TGTGCCAGCTCACCCCGACAGGGGGCTGATGGCTACACCTTC. Its protein product is CASSPRQGADGYTF.

The chain links TRBV11-2 to TRBJ2-3; 7 bases fit TRBD1. CDR1 is SGHAT and CDR2 is FQNNGV in the germline V gene. The length of the CDR3 is 14 residues. The J segment lost 2 bases and the V segment lost 5 bases, leaving 4 bases of the junction unmatched. The CDR3 DNA follows: TGTGCCAGCAGCCCGGGACAGAACACAGATACGCAGTATTTT. Protein: CASSPGQNTDTQYF.

There are a few counts of this clone. The CDR3 loop is CASSFPFRVAGVVNEQFF. The CDR3 nucleotides are TGTGCCAGCAGCTTCCCCTTTCGGGTAGCGGGGGTTGTTAATGAGCAGTTCTTC. The gene calls are TRBV7-9 and TRBJ2-1; TRBD2 matches 9 bases. The CDR3 has 18 residues. In germline, CDR1 is SEHNR, CDR2 FQNEAQ (reference sequence). The J segment lost 7 bases and the V segment lost 3 bases, leaving 16 bases of the junction unmatched.

This clone appeared a single time. This chain joins TRBV5-1 and TRBJ2-3; 9 bases fit TRBD2. Per germline, CDR1 SGHRS and CDR2 YFSETQ. The V segment lost 0 bases and the J segment 0 bases; nucleotides outside the gene matches: 5. CDR3 length: 17 residues. The CDR3 DNA reads as TGCGCCAGCAGCTTGGCCGCTCTAGCGGGGAGCACAGATACGCAGTATTTT. Translation: CASSLAALAGSTDTQYF.

This clone appeared a few times. The CDR3 DNA sequence: TGTGCCAGTAAGTTGTGGGGGAGGAACACTGAAGCTTTCTTT. Translating gives CASKLWGRNTEAFF. V is TRBV19 and J is TRBJ1-1; TRBD1 might be the D (5 bases). Trimming left V 7 bases short and J 1 base short, with 13 bases between. Looked up from germline, CDR1 is LNHDA and CDR2 is SQIVND (reference sequence). There are 14 residues in the CDR3.

The CDR3 region has the DNA TGTGCCAGCACAAGGGCGGGCAACACAGATACGCAGTATTTT. This encodes CASTRAGNTDTQYF. The chain joins TRBV2 to TRBJ2-3, with D possibly TRBD2 on 5 matching bases. CDR1 and CDR2 (germline): SNHLY, FYNNEI. There are 14 residues in the CDR3. Trimming pared 7 bases from V and 2 bases from J, leaving 13 bases between.

V usage is TRBV5-1 and J usage is TRBJ2-5, with D hard to call. CDR3 length: 15 residues. Germline values: CDR1 SGHRS, CDR2 YFSETQ. Between the trimmed V and J ends, which lost 0 bases and 2 bases, there was a span of 11 bases. The CDR3 spells CASSLGVLEQETQYF. The CDR3 DNA is TGCGCCAGCAGCTTGGGGGTCTTAGAACAAGAGACCCAGTACTTC.

Points on this clone: One junction end disagrees with the germline gene, perhaps due to a read error. The chain links TRBV5-4 to TRBJ2-5, with TRBD2 matching over 8 bases. CDR1 and CDR2 (germline): SGHNT, YYREEE (reference sequence). This CDR3 has 16 residues. The CDR3 loop reads CASSLFAGGPQGTQYF. The CDR3 DNA is TGTGCCAGCAGCTTGTTTGCGGGAGGTCCTCAAGGGACCCAGTACTTC.

The chain is built from TRBV11-2 and TRBJ1-1; D is unresolved. CDR3 length equals 16 residues. V lost 0 bases and J lost 2, with 13 bases in between. Germline loops: CDR1 SGHAT, CDR2 FQNNGV. The CDR3 DNA sequence: TGTGCCAGCAGCTTAGACTGGGTTGGCAGTAACACTGAAGCTTTCTTT. Its protein is CASSLDWVGSNTEAFF.

The chain has TRBV9 and TRBJ2-2, with no clear D. V lost 3 bases and J lost 7, with 22 bases in between. Germline V gene data show CDR1 as SGDLS and CDR2 as YYNGEE. The CDR3 sequence is 17 residues long. The CDR3: CASSGPPSTPGYGELFF. CDR3 sequence (DNA): TGTGCCAGCAGCGGACCCCCATCGACCCCCGGATACGGGGAGCTGTTTTTT.

V usage is TRBV10-3 and J usage is TRBJ2-7; tentatively, D is TRBD2 (6 bases). V was clipped by 0 bases and J by 7 bases, with 19 bases between them. From germline, CDR1 is ENHRY and CDR2 SYGVKD. This CDR3 comprises 16 residues. Written as DNA, the CDR3 is TGTGCCATCAGTGAGTCGTACGTTGACACCGCGGGGGAGCAGTACTTC. This encodes CAISESYVDTAGEQYF.

This clone has only a few counts. The chain is built from TRBV30 and TRBJ1-2, with D maybe TRBD1 (5 bases). The CDR3 is 12 residues long. CDR1 and CDR2 from the germline V gene are GTSNPN and SVGIG (reference sequence). V lost 3 bases, J lost 6 bases, and 11 bases lay in between. The CDR3 loop reads CAWSRGSHGYTF. DNA of the CDR3: TGTGCCTGGAGCCGGGGCTCTCATGGCTACACCTTC.

The rearrangement uses TRBV9 and TRBJ2-3; unclear D gene. The germline CDR1 and CDR2 sequences are SGDLS and YYNGEE. With 0 bases removed from V and 4 bases from J, the gap between germline ends came to 9 bases. The CDR3 has 14 amino acids. The CDR3 loop is CASSVASRADTQYF. The CDR3 DNA follows: TGTGCCAGCAGCGTAGCTTCTCGAGCAGATACGCAGTATTTT.

This clone was detected only a few times. This rearrangement joins TRBV5-1 to TRBJ2-1; the D call may be TRBD1 or TRBD2 (5 bases each). Germline lookup yields CDR1 SGHRS and CDR2 YFSETQ. With 0 bases removed from V and 3 bases from J, the gap between germline ends came to 10 bases. This CDR3 contains 15 residues. CDR3 loop: CASSLVPGSYNEQFF. In nucleotides, the CDR3 is TGCGCCAGCAGCTTGGTCCCAGGGAGCTACAATGAGCAGTTCTTC.

This clone is a singleton in its sample. The chain joins TRBV11-3 to TRBJ1-2; no firm D call. Trimming took off 2 bases at V and 4 bases at J, with 8 bases between the two ends. The CDR3 totals 13 residues. The V gene's germline CDR1 is SGHNT and CDR2 YENEEA. This CDR3 reads CASSLTGGYGYTF. The CDR3 DNA reads TGTGCCAGCAGCTTAACGGGCGGCTATGGCTACACCTTC.

CDR3 DNA sequence: TGTGCCAGTAGTACGAGTAGCACAGGGTTTAGGGAGACCCAGTACTTC. Translated: CASSTSSTGFRETQYF. J is TRBJ2-5 and V is TRBV19, with a weak D call TRBD1 (6 bases). V was pared by 4 bases and J by 5 bases, with 20 bases between. Germline V CDR1 and CDR2: LNHDA, SQIVND (reference sequence). The CDR3 sequence is 16 residues long.